Below, 15 T cell receptor beta chains from the same sample are listed, as sequenced in a study of cytomegalovirus exposure and HLA in healthy donors. The protocol was immunoSEQ multiplex PCR, while the TCRdb copy is restricted to in-frame clones and leaves out a portion. Seen here are more than 70,000 clones, about 96% observed once, and the top ten hold 1.6%. Material for sequencing was PBMCs. The origin of the receptors is a man between 18 and 29 years old in good health and CMV-seropositive.

The chain joins TRBV7-9 to TRBJ2-7; D gene unclear. Per germline, CDR1 SEHNR and CDR2 FQNEAQ (reference sequence). The CDR3 runs to 13 residues. V was clipped by 8 bases and J by 1 base, with 12 bases between them. The DNA of the CDR3 is TGTGCCAGCGCAAGAGAGGAGTCCTACGAGCAGTACTTC. It encodes CASAREESYEQYF.

The V and J genes are TRBV7-9 and TRBJ1-5; 7 nucleotides match TRBD1. This CDR3 has 16 amino acids. CDR1 and CDR2 from the germline V gene are SEHNR and FQNEAQ (reference sequence). The V and J ends lost 8 bases and 0 bases, in that order; junction bases with no gene match: 10. CDR3 loop: CASAEGTEYSNQPQHF. The CDR3 bases are TGTGCCAGCGCGGAAGGGACAGAATATAGCAATCAGCCCCAGCATTTT.

The rearrangement joins TRBV11-2 to TRBJ2-1, with TRBD2 identical over 15 bases. Germline values: CDR1 SGHAT, CDR2 FQNNGV. With 4 bases clipped from V and 10 bases from J, the junction kept 5 bases outside the gene matches. The CDR3 extends over 15 amino acids. CDR3 DNA: TGTGCCAGCAGCTGGACTAGCGGGAGGGCCGAGGAGCAGTTCTTC. Amino acid sequence: CASSWTSGRAEEQFF.

The chain couples TRBV5-1 to TRBJ2-5; D not certain. The V end lost 2 bases, the J end lost 4 bases, and 9 bases lay between the germline ends. Germline V gene data show CDR1 as SGHRS and CDR2 as YFSETQ. The CDR3 extends over 13 amino acids. CDR3 in DNA: TGCGCCAGCAGCTTAATTCCCGGAGAGACCCAGTACTTC. Its translation is CASSLIPGETQYF. The complete variable domain, with remaining parts taken from reference TRBV5-1 and TRBJ2-5, reads KAGVTQTPRYLIKTRGQQVTLSCSPISGHRSVSWYQQTPGQGLQFLFEYFSETQRNKGNFPGRFSGRQFSNSRSEMNVSTLELGDSALYLCASSLIPGETQYFGPGTRLLVL.

The CDR3 spells CAWSGGLTYEQYF. The CDR3, as DNA: TGTGCCTGGAGTGGGGGACTGACCTACGAGCAGTACTTC. The chain combines TRBV30 with TRBJ2-7; D perhaps matches TRBD2 (6 bases). CDR3 length equals 13 residues. Trimming stripped 1 base from V and 2 bases from J, with 9 bases between. The V gene's germline CDR1 is GTSNPN and CDR2 SVGIG (reference sequence).

The chain recombines TRBV2 with TRBJ1-5; D is unresolved. CDR1 is SNHLY, CDR2 FYNNEI, per germline. Trimming left V 7 bases short and J 4 bases short, with 14 bases between. The CDR3 contains 14 residues. CDR3 amino acids: CASKSERENQPQHF. The CDR3 DNA reads as TGTGCCAGCAAGAGCGAACGCGAAAATCAGCCCCAGCATTTT.

The chain has TRBV11-1 and TRBJ2-3; TRBD2 aligns across 8 bases. The CDR3 spans 14 residues. V lost 4 bases, J lost 4 bases, and 4 bases stayed unmatched. CDR1 and CDR2 (germline): SGHAT, FQDESV (reference sequence). The CDR3 sequence is CASSSGGRPDTQYF. The CDR3 DNA follows: TGTGCCAGCAGCTCGGGCGGGAGGCCAGATACGCAGTATTTT.

J is TRBJ1-2 and V is TRBV10-3, with TRBD1 identical over 7 bases. This CDR3 has 12 residues. CDR1 and CDR2 (germline): ENHRY, SYGVKD. CDR3 amino acids: CATGATRYGYTF. CDR3 bases: TGTGCTACAGGGGCGACTCGCTATGGCTACACCTTC.

This chain uses TRBV10-1 with TRBJ2-2; D gene unclear. The CDR3 extends over 14 amino acids. CDR1 and CDR2 from the germline V gene are WNHNN and SYGVQD (reference sequence). V was shortened by 6 bases and J by 6 bases, with 14 bases between the two germline ends. The CDR3 reads CASRETLGAGELFF. Written as DNA, the CDR3 is TGCGCCAGCAGGGAAACCCTAGGCGCCGGGGAGCTGTTTTTT.

The rearrangement joins TRBV28 to TRBJ2-7; 10 bases are a match to TRBD1. With V trimmed by 6 bases and J by 1 base, 6 bases remained unmatched. Germline values: CDR1 MDHEN, CDR2 SYDVKM. CDR3 length equals 15 residues. CDR3 coding DNA: TGTGCCAGCAGATTGGGACAGGGGAGGTCCTACGAGCAGTACTTC. Translation: CASRLGQGRSYEQYF.

The V call is TRBV4-2, the J call TRBJ1-2, with 8 bases matching TRBD1. With 3 bases clipped from V and 3 bases from J, the junction kept 15 bases outside the gene matches. Germline V CDR1 and CDR2: LGHNA, YNFKEQ. The CDR3 consists of 18 residues. The CDR3 nucleotides are TGTGCCAGCAGCCAGGACCGGGACAGGCTAGATCCCCACTATGGCTACACCTTC. This encodes CASSQDRDRLDPHYGYTF.

CDR3 bases: TGTGCCAGCAGTTTGAGGGGCGGGAGTAATGAGCAGTTCTTC. Translation: CASSLRGGSNEQFF. J is TRBJ2-1 and V is TRBV27, with TRBD2 identical over 7 bases. The CDR3 is 14 amino acids. Germline V gene sequence: CDR1 MNHEY, CDR2 SMNVEV (reference sequence). The V and J ends lost 3 bases and 7 bases, in that order; junction bases with no gene match: 6.

The chain has TRBV28 and TRBJ1-1, with a possible D match to TRBD1 (6 bases). The CDR3 totals 14 residues. Germline V gene data show CDR1 as MDHEN and CDR2 as SYDVKM. The V end lost 6 bases, the J end lost 4 bases, and 15 bases lay between the germline ends. CDR3 region: CASRLPGEGTEAFF. In DNA form, the CDR3 reads TGTGCCAGCAGGCTCCCAGGGGAAGGCACTGAAGCTTTCTTT.

V gene TRBV5-1 combines with J gene TRBJ1-2; 7 positions match TRBD1. V trimming: 4 bases; J trimming: 4 bases; junction bases outside the gene matches: 7. Germline CDR1 SGHRS, CDR2 YFSETQ. CDR3 length: 14 residues. CDR3: CASSRGDSVYGYTF. DNA for the CDR3: TGCGCCAGCAGCCGAGGGGACAGCGTCTATGGCTACACCTTC.

This chain uses TRBV5-3 with TRBJ2-1; 12 bases align to TRBD2. TRBV5-3 falls under the ORF class, with uncertain function. The length of the CDR3 is 17 residues. The trim removed 4 bases at V and 2 bases at J, leaving 7 bases unmatched. The CDR3 loop is CARSEPLAGGTYNEQFF. The CDR3 coding sequence is TGTGCCAGAAGCGAGCCGCTAGCGGGAGGGACCTACAATGAGCAGTTCTTC.